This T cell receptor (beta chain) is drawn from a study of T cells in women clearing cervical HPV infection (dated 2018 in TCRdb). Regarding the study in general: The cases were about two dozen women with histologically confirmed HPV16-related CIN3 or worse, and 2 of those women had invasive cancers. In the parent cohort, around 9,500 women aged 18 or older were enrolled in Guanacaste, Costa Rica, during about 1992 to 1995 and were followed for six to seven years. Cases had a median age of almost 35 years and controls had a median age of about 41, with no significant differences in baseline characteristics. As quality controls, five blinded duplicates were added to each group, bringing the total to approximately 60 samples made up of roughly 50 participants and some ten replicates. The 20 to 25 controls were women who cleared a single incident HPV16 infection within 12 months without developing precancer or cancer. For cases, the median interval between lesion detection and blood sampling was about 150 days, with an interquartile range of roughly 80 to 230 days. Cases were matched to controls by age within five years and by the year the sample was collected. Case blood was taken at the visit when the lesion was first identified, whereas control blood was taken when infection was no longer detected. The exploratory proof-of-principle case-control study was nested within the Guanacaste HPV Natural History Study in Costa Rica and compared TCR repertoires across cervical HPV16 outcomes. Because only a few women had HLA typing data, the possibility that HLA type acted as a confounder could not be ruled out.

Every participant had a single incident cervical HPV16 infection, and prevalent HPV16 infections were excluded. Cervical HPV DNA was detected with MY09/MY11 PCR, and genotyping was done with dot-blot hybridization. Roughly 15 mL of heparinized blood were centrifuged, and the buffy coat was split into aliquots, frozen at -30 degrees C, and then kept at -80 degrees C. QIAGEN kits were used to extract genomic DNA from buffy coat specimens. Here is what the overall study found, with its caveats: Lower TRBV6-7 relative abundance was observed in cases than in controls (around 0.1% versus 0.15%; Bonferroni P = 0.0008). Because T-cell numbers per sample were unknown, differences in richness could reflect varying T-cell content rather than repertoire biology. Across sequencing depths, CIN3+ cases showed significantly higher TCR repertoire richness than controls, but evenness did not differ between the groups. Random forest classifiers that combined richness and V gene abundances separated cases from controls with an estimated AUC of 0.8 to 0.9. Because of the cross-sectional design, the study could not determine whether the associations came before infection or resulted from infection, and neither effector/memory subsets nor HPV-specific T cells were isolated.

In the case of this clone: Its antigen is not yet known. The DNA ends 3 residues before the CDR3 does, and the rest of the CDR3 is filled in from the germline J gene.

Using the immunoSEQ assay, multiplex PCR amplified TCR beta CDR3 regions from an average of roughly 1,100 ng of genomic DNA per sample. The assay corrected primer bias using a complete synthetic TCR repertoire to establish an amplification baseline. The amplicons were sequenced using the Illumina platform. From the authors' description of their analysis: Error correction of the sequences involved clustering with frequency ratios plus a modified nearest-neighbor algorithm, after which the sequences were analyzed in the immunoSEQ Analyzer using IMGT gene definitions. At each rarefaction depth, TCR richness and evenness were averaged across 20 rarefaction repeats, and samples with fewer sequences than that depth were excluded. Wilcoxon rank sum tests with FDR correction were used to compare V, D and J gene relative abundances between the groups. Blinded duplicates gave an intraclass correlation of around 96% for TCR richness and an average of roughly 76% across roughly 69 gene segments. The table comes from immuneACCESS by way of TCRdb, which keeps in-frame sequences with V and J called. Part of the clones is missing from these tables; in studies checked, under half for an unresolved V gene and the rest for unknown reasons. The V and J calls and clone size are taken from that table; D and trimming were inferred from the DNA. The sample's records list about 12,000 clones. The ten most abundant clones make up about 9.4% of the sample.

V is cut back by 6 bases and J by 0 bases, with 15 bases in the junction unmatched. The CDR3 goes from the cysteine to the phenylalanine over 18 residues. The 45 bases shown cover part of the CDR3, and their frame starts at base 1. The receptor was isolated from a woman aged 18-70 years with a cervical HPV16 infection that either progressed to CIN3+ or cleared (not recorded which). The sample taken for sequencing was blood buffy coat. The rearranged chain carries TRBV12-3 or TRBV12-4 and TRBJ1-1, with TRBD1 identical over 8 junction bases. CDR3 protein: CASSSGRTGIIMNTEAFF. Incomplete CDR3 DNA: TGTGCCAGCAGCTCGGGACGGACAGGGATTATCATGAACACTGAA.